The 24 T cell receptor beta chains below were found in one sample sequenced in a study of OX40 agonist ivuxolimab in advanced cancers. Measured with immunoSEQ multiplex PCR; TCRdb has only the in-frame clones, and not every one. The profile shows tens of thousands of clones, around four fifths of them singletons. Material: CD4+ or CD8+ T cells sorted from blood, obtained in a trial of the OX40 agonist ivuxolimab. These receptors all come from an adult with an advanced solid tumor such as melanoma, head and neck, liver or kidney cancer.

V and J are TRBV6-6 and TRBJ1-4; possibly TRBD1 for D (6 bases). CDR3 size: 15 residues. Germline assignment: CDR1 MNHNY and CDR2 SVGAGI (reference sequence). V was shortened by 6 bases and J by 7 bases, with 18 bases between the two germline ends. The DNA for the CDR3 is TGTGCCAGCAGAGGGACCCAGGGGAAGCTTGAAAAACTGTTTTTT. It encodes CASRGTQGKLEKLFF.

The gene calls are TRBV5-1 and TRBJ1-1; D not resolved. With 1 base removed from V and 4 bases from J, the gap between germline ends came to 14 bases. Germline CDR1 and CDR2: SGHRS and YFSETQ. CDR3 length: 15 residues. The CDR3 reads CASSLLAGTLTEAFF. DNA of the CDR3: TGCGCCAGCAGCTTGTTGGCAGGTACGCTCACTGAAGCTTTCTTT.

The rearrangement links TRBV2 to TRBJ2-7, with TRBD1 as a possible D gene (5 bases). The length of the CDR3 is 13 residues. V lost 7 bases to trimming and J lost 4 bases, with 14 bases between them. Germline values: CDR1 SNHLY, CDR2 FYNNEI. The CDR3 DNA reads TGTGCCAGCAATCTGGCCAGGGAATACGAGCAGTACTTC. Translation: CASNLAREYEQYF. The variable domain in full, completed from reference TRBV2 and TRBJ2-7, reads EPEVTQTPSHQVTQMGQEVILRCVPISNHLYFYWYRQILGQKVEFLVSFYNNEISEKSEIFDDQFSVERPDGSNFTLKIRSTKLEDSAMYFCASNLAREYEQYFGPGTRLTVT.

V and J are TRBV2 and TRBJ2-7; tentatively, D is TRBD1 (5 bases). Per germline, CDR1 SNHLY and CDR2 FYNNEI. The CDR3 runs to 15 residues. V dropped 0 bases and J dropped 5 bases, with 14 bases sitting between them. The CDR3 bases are TGTGCCAGCAGTGAAGCGTTAGGGGCCTTCGACGAGCAGTACTTC. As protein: CASSEALGAFDEQYF.

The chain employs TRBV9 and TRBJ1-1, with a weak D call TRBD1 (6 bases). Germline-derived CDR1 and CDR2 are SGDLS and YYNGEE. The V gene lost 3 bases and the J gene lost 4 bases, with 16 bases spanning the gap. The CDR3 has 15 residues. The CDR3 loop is CASSDESTGSTEAFF. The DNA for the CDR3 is TGTGCCAGCAGCGATGAGTCTACAGGGAGCACTGAAGCTTTCTTT.

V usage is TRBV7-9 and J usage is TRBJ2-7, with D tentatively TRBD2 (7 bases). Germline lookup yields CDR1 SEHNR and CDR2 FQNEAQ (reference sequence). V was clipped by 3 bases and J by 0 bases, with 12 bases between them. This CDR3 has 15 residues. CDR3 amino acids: CASSFTGGGSYEQYF. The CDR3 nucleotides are TGTGCCAGCAGCTTTACGGGGGGCGGCTCCTACGAGCAGTACTTC.

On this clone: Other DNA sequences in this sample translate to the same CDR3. For the CDR3, the DNA is TGTGCCAGTAGTCAAACAGCTAGCACAGATACGCAGTATTTT. This gives the protein CASSQTASTDTQYF. The chain is built from TRBV19 and TRBJ2-3; no clear D. Germline CDR1 LNHDA, CDR2 SQIVND (reference sequence). CDR3 length equals 14 residues. Trimming pared 5 bases from V and 0 bases from J, leaving 9 bases between.

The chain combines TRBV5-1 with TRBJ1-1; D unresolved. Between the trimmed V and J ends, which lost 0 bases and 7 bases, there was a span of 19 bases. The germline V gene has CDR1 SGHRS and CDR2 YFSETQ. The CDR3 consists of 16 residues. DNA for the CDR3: TGCGCCAGCAGCTTGGCCTGGGCAGGCCAGGCTGGTGAAGCTTTCTTT. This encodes CASSLAWAGQAGEAFF.

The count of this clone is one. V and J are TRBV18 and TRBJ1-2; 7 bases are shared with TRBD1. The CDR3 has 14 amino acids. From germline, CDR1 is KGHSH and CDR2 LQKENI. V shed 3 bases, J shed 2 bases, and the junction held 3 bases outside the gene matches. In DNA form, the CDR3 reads TGTGCCAGCTCACCTGGGACAGAGAACTATGGCTACACCTTC. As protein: CASSPGTENYGYTF.

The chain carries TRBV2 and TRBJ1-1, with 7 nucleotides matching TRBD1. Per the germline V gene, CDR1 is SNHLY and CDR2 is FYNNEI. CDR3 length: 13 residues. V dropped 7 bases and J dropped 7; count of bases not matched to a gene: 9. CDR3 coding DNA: TGTGCCAGCACTAAAGAGACAGGGATTGAAGCTTTCTTT. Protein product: CASTKETGIEAFF.

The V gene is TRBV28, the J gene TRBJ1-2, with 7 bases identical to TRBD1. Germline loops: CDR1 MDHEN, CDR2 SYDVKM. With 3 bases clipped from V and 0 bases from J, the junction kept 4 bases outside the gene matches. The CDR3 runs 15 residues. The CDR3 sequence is CASSLGDRANYGYTF. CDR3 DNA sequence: TGTGCCAGCAGTTTGGGAGACAGGGCTAACTATGGCTACACCTTC.

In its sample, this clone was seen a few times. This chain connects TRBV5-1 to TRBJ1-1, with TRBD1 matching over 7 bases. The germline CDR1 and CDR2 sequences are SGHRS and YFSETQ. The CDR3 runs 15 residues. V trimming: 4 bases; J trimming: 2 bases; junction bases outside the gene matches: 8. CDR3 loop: CASSPGTAANTEAFF. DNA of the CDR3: TGCGCCAGCAGCCCCGGGACAGCGGCTAACACTGAAGCTTTCTTT.

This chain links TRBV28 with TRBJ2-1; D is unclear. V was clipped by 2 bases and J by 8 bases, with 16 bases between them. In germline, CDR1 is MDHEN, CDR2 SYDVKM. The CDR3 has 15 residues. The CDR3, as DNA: TGTGCCAGCAGTTTACTTACAGCTAGGAGCGATGAGCAGTTCTTC. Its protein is CASSLLTARSDEQFF. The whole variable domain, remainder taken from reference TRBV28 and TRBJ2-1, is DVKVTQSSRYLVKRTGEKVFLECVQDMDHENMFWYRQDPGLGLRLIYFSYDVKMKEKGDIPEGYSVSREKKERFSLILESASTNQTSMYLCASSLLTARSDEQFFGPGTRLTVL.

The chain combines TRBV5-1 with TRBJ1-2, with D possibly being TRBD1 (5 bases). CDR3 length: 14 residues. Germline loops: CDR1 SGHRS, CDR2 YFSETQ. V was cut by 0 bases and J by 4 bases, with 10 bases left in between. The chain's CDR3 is CASSLGDSGYGYTF. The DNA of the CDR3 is TGCGCCAGCAGCTTGGGAGACAGTGGCTATGGCTACACCTTC.

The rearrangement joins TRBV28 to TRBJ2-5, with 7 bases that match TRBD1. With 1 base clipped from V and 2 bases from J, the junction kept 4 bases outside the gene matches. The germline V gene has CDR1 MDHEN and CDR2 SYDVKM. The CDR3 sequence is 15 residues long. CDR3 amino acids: CASSLYRGTQETQYF. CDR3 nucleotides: TGTGCCAGCAGTTTATACAGGGGTACTCAAGAGACCCAGTACTTC.

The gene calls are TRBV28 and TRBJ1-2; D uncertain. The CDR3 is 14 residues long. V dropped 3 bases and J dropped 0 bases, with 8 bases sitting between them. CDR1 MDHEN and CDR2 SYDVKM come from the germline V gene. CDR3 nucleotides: TGTGCCAGCAGTTTGGTTAAGCCTAACTATGGCTACACCTTC. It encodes CASSLVKPNYGYTF.

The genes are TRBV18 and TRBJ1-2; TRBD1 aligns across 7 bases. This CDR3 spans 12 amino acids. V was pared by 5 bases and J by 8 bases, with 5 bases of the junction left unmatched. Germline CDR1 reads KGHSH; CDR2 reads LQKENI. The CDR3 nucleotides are TGTGCCAGCTCATTAGGACAGGCGGGCTACACCTTC. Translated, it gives CASSLGQAGYTF.

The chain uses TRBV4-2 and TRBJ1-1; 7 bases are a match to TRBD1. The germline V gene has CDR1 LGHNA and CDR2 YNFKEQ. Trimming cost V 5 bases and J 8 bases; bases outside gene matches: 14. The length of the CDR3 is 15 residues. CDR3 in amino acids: CASSSIDRDHLEAFF. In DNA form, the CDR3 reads TGTGCCAGCAGCAGCATCGACAGGGATCATCTGGAAGCTTTCTTT.

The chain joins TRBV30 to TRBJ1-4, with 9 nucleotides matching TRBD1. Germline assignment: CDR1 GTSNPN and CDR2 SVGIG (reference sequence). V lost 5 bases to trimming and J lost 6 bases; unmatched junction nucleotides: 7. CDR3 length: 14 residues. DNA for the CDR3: TGTGCCTGGGGACAGGGGATCGCGGATGAAAAACTGTTTTTT. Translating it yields CAWGQGIADEKLFF.

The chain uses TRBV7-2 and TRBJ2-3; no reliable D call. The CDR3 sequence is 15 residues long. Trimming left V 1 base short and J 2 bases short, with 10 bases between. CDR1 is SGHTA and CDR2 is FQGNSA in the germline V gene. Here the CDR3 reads CASSLGQDNTDTQYF. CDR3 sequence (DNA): TGTGCCAGCAGCTTAGGGCAGGATAACACAGATACGCAGTATTTT.

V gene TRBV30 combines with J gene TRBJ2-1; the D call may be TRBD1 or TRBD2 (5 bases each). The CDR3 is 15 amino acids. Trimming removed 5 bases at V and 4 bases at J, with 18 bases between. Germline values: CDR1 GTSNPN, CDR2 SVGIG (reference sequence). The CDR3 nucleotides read TGTGCCTGGGTCCCGAGGGGATCCCTATACAATGAGCAGTTCTTC. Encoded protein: CAWVPRGSLYNEQFF.

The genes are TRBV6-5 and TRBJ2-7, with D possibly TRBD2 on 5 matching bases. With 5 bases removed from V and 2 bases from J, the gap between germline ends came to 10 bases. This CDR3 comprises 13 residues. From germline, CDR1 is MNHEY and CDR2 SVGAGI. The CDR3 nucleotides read TGTGCCAGCAGTCGATTCGGGACCTACGAGCAGTACGTC. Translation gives CASSRFGTYEQYV.

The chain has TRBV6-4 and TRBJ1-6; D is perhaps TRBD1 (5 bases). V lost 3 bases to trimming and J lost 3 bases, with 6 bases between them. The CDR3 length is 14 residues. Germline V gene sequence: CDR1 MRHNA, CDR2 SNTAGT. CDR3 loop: CASSDQGYNSPLHF. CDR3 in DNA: TGTGCCAGCAGTGATCAGGGCTATAATTCACCCCTCCACTTT.

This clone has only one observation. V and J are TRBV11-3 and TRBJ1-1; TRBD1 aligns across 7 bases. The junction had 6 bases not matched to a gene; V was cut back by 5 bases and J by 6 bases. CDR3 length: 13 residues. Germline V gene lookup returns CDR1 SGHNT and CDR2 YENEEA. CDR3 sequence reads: CASSPNQGAEAFF. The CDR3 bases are TGTGCCAGCAGCCCCAACCAGGGGGCTGAAGCTTTCTTT.